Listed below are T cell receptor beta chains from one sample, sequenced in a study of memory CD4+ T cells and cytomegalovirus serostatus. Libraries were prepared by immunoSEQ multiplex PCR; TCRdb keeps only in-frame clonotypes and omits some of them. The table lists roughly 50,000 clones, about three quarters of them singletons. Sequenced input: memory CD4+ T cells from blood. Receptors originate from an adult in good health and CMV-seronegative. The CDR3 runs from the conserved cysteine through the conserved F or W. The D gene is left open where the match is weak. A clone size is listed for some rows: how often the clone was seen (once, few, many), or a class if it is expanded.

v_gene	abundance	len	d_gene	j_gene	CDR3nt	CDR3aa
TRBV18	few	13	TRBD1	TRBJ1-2	TGTGCCAGCTCACTTACAGGGGAGGGAGGCTACACCTTC	CASSLTGEGGYTF
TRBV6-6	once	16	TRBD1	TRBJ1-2	TGTGCCAGCAGTTACTCTAGAGGGGGCCAGAACTATGGCTACACCTTC	CASSYSRGGQNYGYTF
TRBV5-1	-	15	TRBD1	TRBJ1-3	TGCGCCAGCAGCTTGTCCGGGACAGGGGCGAACACCATATATTTT	CASSLSGTGANTIYF
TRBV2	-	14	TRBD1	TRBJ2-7	TGTGCCAGCAGTGAAGGGACAGGGAGCCACGAGCAGTACTTC	CASSEGTGSHEQYF
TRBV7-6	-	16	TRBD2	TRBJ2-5	TGTGCCAGCAGCACGGGACTAGCGGGGGGGCAAGAGACCCAGTACTTC	CASSTGLAGGQETQYF
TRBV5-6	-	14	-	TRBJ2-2	TGTGCCAGCAGCTGGGGACGGACGGTTGGGGAGCTGTTTTTT	CASSWGRTVGELFF
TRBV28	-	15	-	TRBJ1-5	TGTGCCAGCAGGAAAGGCTTTTATAGCAATCAGCCCCAGCATTTT	CASRKGFYSNQPQHF
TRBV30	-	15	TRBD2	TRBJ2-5	TGTGCCTGTCTAGCGGGGGGCGCCGACCAAGAGACCCAGTACTTC	CACLAGGADQETQYF
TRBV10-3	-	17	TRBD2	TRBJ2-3	TGTGCCATCAGTGATCCGGGACTAGCGGAAGCGGGAGATACGCAGTATTTT	CAISDPGLAEAGDTQYF
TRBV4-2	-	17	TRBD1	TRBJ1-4	TGTGCCAGCAGCCAAGATACCACAGGGGGATCTAATGAAAAACTGTTTTTT	CASSQDTTGGSNEKLFF
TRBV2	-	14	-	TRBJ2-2	TGTGCCAGCAAGGGGGAGCAGGGCACCGGGGAGCTGTTTTTT	CASKGEQGTGELFF
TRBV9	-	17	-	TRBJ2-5	TGTGCCAGCAGCCCAACCTCCCGGGGCAGGGGTCGAGAGACCCAGTACTTC	CASSPTSRGRGRETQYF
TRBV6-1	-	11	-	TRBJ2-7	TGTGCCAGCAGTGAAGAGTACGAGCAGTACTTC	CASSEEYEQYF
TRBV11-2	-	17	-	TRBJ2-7	TGTGCCAGCAGCCATCCCTGGGCGGGGCCGAGCTCCTACGAGCAGTACTTC	CASSHPWAGPSSYEQYF
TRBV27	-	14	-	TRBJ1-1	TGTGCCAGCAGTCCAACAGGGTATGGCACTGAAGCTTTCTTT	CASSPTGYGTEAFF
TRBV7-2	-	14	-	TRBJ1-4	TGTGCCAGCAGCCAACGGGGTACTAATGAAAAACTGTTTTTT	CASSQRGTNEKLFF
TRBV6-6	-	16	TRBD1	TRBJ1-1	TGTGCCAGCAGTTACATCGTCGTGGACAGGAGCGGCAGGGCTTTCTTT	CASSYIVVDRSGRAFF
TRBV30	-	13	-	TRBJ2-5	TGTGCCTGGAGTGGTGACCTCCAAGGGACCCAGTACTTC	CAWSGDLQGTQYF
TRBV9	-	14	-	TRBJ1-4	TGTGCCAGCAGCGTAGGTCCCAGGGATGAAAAACTGTTTTTT	CASSVGPRDEKLFF
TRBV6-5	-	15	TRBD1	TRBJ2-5	TGTGCCAGCAGTTACTCCGGGACAGGGTTAGAGACCCAGTACTTC	CASSYSGTGLETQYF
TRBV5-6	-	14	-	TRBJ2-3	TGTGCCAGCAGCATACAGGGAGGGGCAGATACGCAGTATTTT	CASSIQGGADTQYF
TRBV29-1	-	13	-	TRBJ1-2	TGCAGCGTAGACGACGGAGGGGGGAGGCGCTACACCTTC	CSVDDGGGRRYTF
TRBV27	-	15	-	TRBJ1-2	TGTGCCAGCAGTTTATGGGGAGGGGATAGGTATGGCTACACCTTC	CASSLWGGDRYGYTF
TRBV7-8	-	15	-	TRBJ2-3	TGTGCCAGCAGCTCTTTTAGTTTTAGCACAGATACGCAGTATTTT	CASSSFSFSTDTQYF
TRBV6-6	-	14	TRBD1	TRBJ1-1	TGTGCCAGCAACCTAGGGGGCGGAAACACTGAAGCTTTCTTT	CASNLGGGNTEAFF
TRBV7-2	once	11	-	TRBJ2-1	TGTGCCAGCAGCTTCTGGAATGAGCAGTTCTTC	CASSFWNEQFF
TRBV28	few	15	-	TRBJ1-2	TGTGCCAGCAGTTTAAACGGGGGAGTGAACTATGGCTACACCTTC	CASSLNGGVNYGYTF
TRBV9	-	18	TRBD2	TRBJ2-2	TGTGCCAGCAGCGTGCTTCCTAGCGGGGGGAATATGCCCGGGGAGCTGTTTTTT	CASSVLPSGGNMPGELFF
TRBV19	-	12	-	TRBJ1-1	TGTGCCAGTAGTATGTGGAACACTGAAGCTTTCTTT	CASSMWNTEAFF
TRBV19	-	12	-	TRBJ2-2	TGTGCCAGTAGTCATCCCGCCGGGGAGCTGTTTTTT	CASSHPAGELFF
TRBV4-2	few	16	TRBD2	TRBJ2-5	TGTGCCAGCAGCCAAGAAGGCGGGGGGGCCAGGGAGACCCAGTACTTC	CASSQEGGGARETQYF
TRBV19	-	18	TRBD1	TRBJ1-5	TGTGCCAGTAGACAGGGGCCCGTCGGCCCATATAGCAATCAGCCCCAGCATTTT	CASRQGPVGPYSNQPQHF
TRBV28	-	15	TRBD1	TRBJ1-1	TGTGCCAGCAGTTTGCGCAGGGGGCCCGGCACTGAAGCTTTCTTT	CASSLRRGPGTEAFF
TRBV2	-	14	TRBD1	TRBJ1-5	TGTGCCAGCAGAAAAGACAGGGGCAATCAGCCCCAGCATTTT	CASRKDRGNQPQHF
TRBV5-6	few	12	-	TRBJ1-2	TGTGCCAGCAGCTTGGCAGGTTATGGCTACACCTTC	CASSLAGYGYTF
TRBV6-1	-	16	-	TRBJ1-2	TGTGCCAGCAGTGAATCGTTCTTGGAAGGGGGCTATGGCTACACCTTC	CASSESFLEGGYGYTF
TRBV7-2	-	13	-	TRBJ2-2	TGTGCCAGCAGCCCACAAGGGACCGGGGAGCTGTTTTTT	CASSPQGTGELFF
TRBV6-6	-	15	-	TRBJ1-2	TGTGCCAGCAGCAATCCTGGGGGCGAAGACTATGGCTACACCTTC	CASSNPGGEDYGYTF
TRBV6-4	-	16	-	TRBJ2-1	TGTGCCAGCAGTGACTCGAAGGGTTGGGACCCGCGGGAGCAGTTCTTC	CASSDSKGWDPREQFF
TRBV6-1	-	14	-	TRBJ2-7	TGTGCCAGCAGAAGTGGGGGTACAGGATACGAGCAGTACTTC	CASRSGGTGYEQYF
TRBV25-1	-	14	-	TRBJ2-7	TGTGCCAGCAGTGACCCGGACAGCTCCTACGAGCAGTACTTC	CASSDPDSSYEQYF
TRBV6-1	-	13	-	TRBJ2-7	TGTGCCACCGTCCGGGACGGGATCTACGAGCAGTACTTC	CATVRDGIYEQYF
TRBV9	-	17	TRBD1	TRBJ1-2	TGTGCCAGCAGCGTAGATGTTGGGACAGGGCATAACTATGGCTACACCTTC	CASSVDVGTGHNYGYTF
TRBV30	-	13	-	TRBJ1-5	TGTGCCTGGAGTGTAGAGCGGGATCAGCCCCAGCATTTT	CAWSVERDQPQHF
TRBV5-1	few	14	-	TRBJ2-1	TGCGCCAGCAGCTTGGGGGACGAATACAATGAGCAGTTCTTC	CASSLGDEYNEQFF
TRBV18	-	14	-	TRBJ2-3	TGTGCCAGCTCACCAGAGTTGGGCACAGATACGCAGTATTTT	CASSPELGTDTQYF
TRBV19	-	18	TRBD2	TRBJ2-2	TGTGCCAGTAGTGGAGGGGGACTAGCGGGGGCGATGACCGGGGAGCTGTTTTTT	CASSGGGLAGAMTGELFF
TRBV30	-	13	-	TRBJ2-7	TGTGCCTGGAGTGCTCCGGGAGTCTACGAGCAGTACTTC	CAWSAPGVYEQYF
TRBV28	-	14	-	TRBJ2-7	TGTGCCAGCAGTTTACAGCGACAAGCCTACGAGCAGTACTTC	CASSLQRQAYEQYF
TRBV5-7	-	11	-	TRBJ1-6	TGTGCCAGCTACCAATGGTTGCCCCTCCACTTT	CASYQWLPLHF
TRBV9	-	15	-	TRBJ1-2	TGTGCCAGCAGCTATGACTCCCAGGGAATGGGTGGCTACACCTTC	CASSYDSQGMGGYTF
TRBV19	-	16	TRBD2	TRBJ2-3	TGTGCCAGTAGTATAGGGCTAGCGGCTAGCACAGATACGCAGTATTTT	CASSIGLAASTDTQYF
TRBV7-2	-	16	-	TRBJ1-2	TGTGCCAGCAGCTTAGGAGGGCGCGAGAGAGGCTATGGCTACACCTTC	CASSLGGRERGYGYTF
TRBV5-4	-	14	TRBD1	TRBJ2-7	TGTGCCAGCAGCCGGACAGGGGTCCCCTACGAGCAGTACTTC	CASSRTGVPYEQYF
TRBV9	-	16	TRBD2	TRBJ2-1	TGTGCCAGCAGCGTCACTAGCGGGGGGGACTACAATGAGCAGTTCTTC	CASSVTSGGDYNEQFF
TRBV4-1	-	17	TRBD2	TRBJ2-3	TGCGCCAGCAGCGCGTTACGGACTAGCGGGATTGGAGATACGCAGTATTTT	CASSALRTSGIGDTQYF
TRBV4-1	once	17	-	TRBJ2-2	TGCGCCAGCAGCCTCACTCGGGACATAGCGAACACCGGGGAGCTGTTTTTT	CASSLTRDIANTGELFF
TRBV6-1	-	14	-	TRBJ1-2	TGTGCCAGCAGGGTATACAGGTTTGAAGGCGGCTACACCTTC	CASRVYRFEGGYTF
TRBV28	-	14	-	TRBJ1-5	TGTGCCAGCACACCGGGAAGGGCGAAACAGCCCCAGCATTTT	CASTPGRAKQPQHF
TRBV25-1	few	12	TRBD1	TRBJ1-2	TGTGCCAGCAGTGGAGAACCCGGGACAGAAAGTTTC	CASSGEPGTESF